This T cell receptor (beta chain) was observed in a study of T cells in Graves' hyperthyroidism and ophthalmopathy. Study results and limitations: Among thyroid clonotypes expanded above 0.001, most also appeared in blood.

This CDR3 is 15 amino acids long. V gave up 5 bases and J gave up 0 bases, with 12 bases separating them. Together with thyroid ultrasound, orbital computed tomography, serum thyroxine and TRAb, clinical symptoms were used for diagnoses. The authors obtained PBMCs from 10 ml of fresh peripheral blood. Researchers took RNA transcripts and amplified the TCR beta CDR3 regions from them. The HTBI primer set was used in a first-round RT-PCR of the TCR CDR3. TCRdb used MiXCR to reprocess the multiplex PCR reads, holding one entry per CDR3 protein. The sample lists over 500,000 distinct CDR3 sequences; about 15% were seen once. This clonotype was observed many times. The antigen is undetermined.

This clonotype was sampled from a woman aged 25 to 39 with Graves' ophthalmopathy. This chain uses TRBV12-3 or TRBV12-4 with TRBJ2-3, with D hard to call. Sequenced sample: blood. This CDR3 is CASSPKYSSTDTQYF. For the CDR3, the DNA is TGTGCCAGCAGTCCGAAATACTCTAGCACAGATACGCAGTATTTT.